What follows are 18 T cell receptor beta chains derived from one specimen sequenced in a study of glioma-infiltrating T cells (dated by TCRdb to 2016 to 2018). The instrument was an Illumina MiSeq. TCR alpha and beta CDR3 regions were amplified with the iRepertoire nested amplicon-rescue multiplex PCR (arm-PCR) platform from RNA. TCRdb trimmed the raw reads at Q25, called clones with MiXCR and kept productive beta chains. Every distinct CDR3 protein forms one entry, paired with its most common genes and DNA. In this sample the table shows a few hundred thousand distinct CDR3 sequences, roughly two fifths of which occur a single time. More than 10% of the sample is held by the ten biggest clonotypes. The specimen sequenced was glioma tissue, nonneoplastic brain tissue, or PBMCs (not recorded which). These receptors were obtained from a human donor with low-grade glioma or glioblastoma, undergoing nonglioma brain surgery, or in good health (not recorded which).

CDR3 amino acids: CASTSQQAKRGLAETQYF. In DNA form, the CDR3 reads TGTGCCAGCACGTCCCAGCAAGCGAAAAGGGGACTAGCTGAGACCCAGTACTTC. The J gene is TRBJ2-5, the V gene TRBV28, with 9 bases that match TRBD2. This CDR3 region has 18 residues. The germline gives CDR1 MDHEN, CDR2 SYDVKM. Losses at the gene ends were 7 bases for V and 5 bases for J; bases not matched to a gene: 20.

Notes on this clonotype: The junction does not match germline at one end; this may be a read error. This chain joins TRBV28 and TRBJ2-2, with D maybe TRBD2 (6 bases). The CDR3 loop spans 19 amino acids. Germline V gene lookup returns CDR1 MDHEN and CDR2 SYDVKM. The CDR3 nucleotides read TGTGCCAGCAGCTCAAGAAAAGGCCCCTCGTCCCCGGGCACCGGGGGGCTGTTTTTT. Encoded protein: CASSSRKGPSSPGTGGLFF. The whole variable domain, filled in from reference TRBV28 and TRBJ2-2, reads DVKVTQSSRYLVKRTGEKVFLECVQDMDHENMFWYRQDPGLGLRLIYFSYDVKMKEKGDIPEGYSVSREKKERFSLILESASTNQTSMYLCASSSRKGPSSPGTGGLFFGEGSRLTVL.

V usage is TRBV7-2 and J usage is TRBJ2-1, with 7 bases that match TRBD2. Trimming took 1 base from V and 8 from J; bases not matched to a gene: 17. The germline CDR1 and CDR2 sequences are SGHTA and FQGNSA. This CDR3 has 18 amino acids. The CDR3 here is CASSLVVGGSGSYYEQFF. The CDR3 DNA reads as TGTGCCAGCAGCTTAGTGGTTGGCGGGAGTGGCTCTTATTATGAGCAGTTCTTC.

The V gene is TRBV6-1, the J gene TRBJ1-1; 9 bases map to TRBD1. The CDR3 is made up of 16 amino acids. The trim removed 5 bases at V and 0 bases at J, leaving 7 bases unmatched. The V gene's germline CDR1 is MNHNS and CDR2 SASEGT. The CDR3, as DNA: TGTGCCAGCAGTTTTTTCACAGGGGGCCTGAACACTGAAGCTTTCTTT. This gives the protein CASSFFTGGLNTEAFF.

The sample holds a few counts of this clonotype. This chain uses TRBV28 with TRBJ2-7, with 8 positions matching TRBD1. This CDR3 has 13 amino acids. With 9 bases clipped from V and 2 bases from J, the junction kept 6 bases outside the gene matches. Per germline, CDR1 MDHEN and CDR2 SYDVKM. CDR3 in amino acids: CASSSGGPYEQYF. The CDR3 DNA reads TGTGCCAGTTCCTCAGGGGGCCCCTACGAGCAGTACTTC.

This clonotype was counted many times. This chain joins TRBV20-1 and TRBJ1-5; no clear D gene. Between the trimmed V and J ends, which lost 7 bases and 1 base, there was a span of 8 bases. Looked up from germline, CDR1 is DFQATT and CDR2 is SNEGSKA (reference sequence). This CDR3 has 12 amino acids. The CDR3 DNA follows: TGCAGTGGCTCGGGGAGCAATCAGCCCCAGCATTTT. This sequence encodes CSGSGSNQPQHF.

This clonotype showed up many times. The rearrangement joins TRBV27 to TRBJ1-1, with a weak D call TRBD1 (6 bases). The V end was cut by 5 bases, the J end by 1 base, with 23 bases between. Germline V gene data show CDR1 as MNHEY and CDR2 as SMNVEV (reference sequence). The CDR3 spans 18 residues. CDR3: CASSSRVFGQTPNTEAFF. Written as DNA, the CDR3 is TGTGCCAGCAGTAGTAGGGTGTTTGGACAGACCCCGAACACTGAAGCTTTCTTT.

With respect to this clonotype: Germline is not matched at one junction end, which may reflect a read error. The chain employs TRBV27 and TRBJ2-5, with 9 bases identical to TRBD2. The germline gives CDR1 MNHEY, CDR2 SMNVEV (reference sequence). The CDR3 spans 17 residues. The CDR3 loop is CASGFGLAGPTQETQYF. In DNA form, the CDR3 reads TGTGCCAGCGGTTTCGGGCTAGCGGGACCCACTCAAGAGACCCAGTACTTC.

Note on this clonotype: This could be a read error, since a much larger clone is one nucleotide away. V is TRBV6-2 or TRBV6-3 and J is TRBJ2-7; D ambiguous. Germline loops: CDR1 MNHEY, CDR2 SVGEGT. The CDR3 contains 13 residues. The CDR3, as DNA: TGTGCCAGCGGTTACGCGTCTACCTACGAGCAGTACTTC. Translating it yields CASGYASTYEQYF.

This clonotype was seen only a few times. This chain joins TRBV4-1 and TRBJ2-3; TRBD2 agrees at 7 bases. CDR3 length: 16 residues. V lost 4 bases, J lost 4 bases, and 11 bases stayed unmatched. Germline assignment: CDR1 MGHRA and CDR2 YSYEKL. DNA for the CDR3: TGCGCCAGCAGCCGCGTGGGGAGGGTTAAGGCAGATACGCAGTATTTT. As protein: CASSRVGRVKADTQYF.

This clonotype has just a few counts. The chain has TRBV11-1 and TRBJ1-1, with 7 bases aligning to TRBD1. In germline, CDR1 is SGHAT, CDR2 FQDESV (reference sequence). This CDR3 is built from 14 residues. With 2 bases clipped from V and 6 bases from J, the junction kept 6 bases outside the gene matches. The chain's CDR3 is CASSLRVGTAEAFF. In DNA form, the CDR3 reads TGTGCCAGCAGCTTACGTGTGGGGACAGCTGAAGCTTTCTTT.

About this clonotype itself: A junction boundary mismatches the germline segment, possibly from a read error. V usage is TRBV28 and J usage is TRBJ1-1, with 7 positions matching TRBD1. CDR1 is MDHEN, CDR2 SYDVKM, per germline. There are 14 residues in the CDR3. CDR3 bases: TGCGCCAGCAGTTCCTATCGACAGGGCACTGAAGCTTTCTTT. Translated: CASSSYRQGTEAFF.

This rearrangement joins TRBV28 to TRBJ1-2; 7 positions agree with TRBD1. The ends lost 2 bases at V and 8 bases at J; junction bases unmatched: 5. CDR1 and CDR2 (germline): MDHEN, SYDVKM. The CDR3 is 13 amino acids. The CDR3 loop reads CASSLARGQGYTF. The CDR3 nucleotides are TGTGCCAGCAGTTTAGCCAGGGGACAGGGCTACACCTTC.

The chain employs TRBV28 and TRBJ1-2; D uncertain. Germline V gene lookup returns CDR1 MDHEN and CDR2 SYDVKM. This CDR3 spans 14 amino acids. Trimming left V 8 bases short and J 4 bases short, with 17 bases between. In DNA, the CDR3 is TGTGCCAGCGTTACCCGGGATCTTGTCTATGGCTACACCTTC. It encodes CASVTRDLVYGYTF.

The sample holds many counts of this clonotype. The V and J genes are TRBV3-1 and TRBJ2-7; TRBD1 agrees at 8 bases. The CDR3 extends over 15 amino acids. The V segment lost 3 bases and the J segment 4 bases; nucleotides outside the gene matches: 8. Germline values: CDR1 LGHDT, CDR2 YNNKEL (reference sequence). The CDR3: CASSHPGQAIYEQYF. DNA for the CDR3: TGTGCCAGCAGCCATCCGGGACAGGCAATTTACGAGCAGTACTTC.

This clonotype was picked up many times. V and J are TRBV28 and TRBJ2-1, with 9 bases matching TRBD2. V shed 5 bases, J shed 1 base, and the junction held 12 bases outside the gene matches. The CDR3 contains 18 residues. Germline loops: CDR1 MDHEN, CDR2 SYDVKM. The CDR3 coding sequence is TGTGCCAGCAGTGGGGAAGCGGGAGGTTTAGTGTCCTACAATGAGCAGTTCTTC. The encoded protein is CASSGEAGGLVSYNEQFF.

The rearrangement links TRBV7-2 to TRBJ2-2, with 8 bases matching TRBD1. Germline V lookup: CDR1 SGHTA, CDR2 FQGNSA. There are 15 residues in the CDR3. V lost 6 bases to trimming and J lost 4 bases; unmatched junction nucleotides: 7. DNA for the CDR3: TGTGCCAGCAGACCTGACAGGGGAAGCACCGGGGAGCTGTTTTTT. Protein product: CASRPDRGSTGELFF. Together with reference TRBV7-2 and TRBJ2-2, the CDR3 gives the full variable domain: GAGVSQSPSNKVTEKGKDVELRCDPISGHTALYWYRQSLGQGLEFLIYFQGNSAPDKSGLPSDRFSAERTGGSVSTLTIQRTQQEDSAVYLCASRPDRGSTGELFFGEGSRLTVL.

By proportion, this clonotype is large. This chain links TRBV28 with TRBJ2-7, with D tentatively TRBD1 (6 bases). The CDR3 loop spans 13 amino acids. Germline values: CDR1 MDHEN, CDR2 SYDVKM. Trimming removed 2 bases from V and 4 bases from J, with 9 bases in between. CDR3 residues: CASSLTGSYEQYF. CDR3 DNA sequence: TGTGCCAGCAGTTTAACAGGGAGTTACGAGCAGTACTTC.